This is a list of T cell receptor beta chains from one sample in a study of T cells after yellow fever vaccination. Using its own MiXCR run on the 5' RACE reads, TCRdb lists one record per CDR3 protein. The profile shows more than 350,000 distinct CDR3 sequences, around a tenth of them singletons. Sequencing used PBMCs, obtained on the day of the first yellow fever vaccination. Every receptor here comes from a man younger than 30 who received the YFV17D yellow fever vaccine. Both conserved end residues are part of each CDR3. The order of the fields is J gene, D gene, clone size, V gene, CDR3 DNA, CDR3 protein. D genes are given only for firm matches. Where a row states a size, it is once, few, many or the class of an expanded clone; other rows omit it.

TRBJ1-1 . . TRBV5-1 TGCGCCAGCAGCTTGGAGTCAGGGGAGGAAACTGAAGCTTTCTTT CASSLESGEETEAFF
TRBJ2-1 . . TRBV19 TGTGCCAGTAGTACCACGGGGGGCCTATACAATGAGCAGTTCTTC CASSTTGGLYNEQFF
TRBJ2-2 . many TRBV20-1 TGCAGTGCTGGACGTAGCGGTTCGAACACCGGGGAGCTGTTTTTT CSAGRSGSNTGELFF
TRBJ1-2 TRBD1 . TRBV9 TGTGCCAGCAGCGAACAGGGGGTAGGTGGCTACACCTTC CASSEQGVGGYTF
TRBJ1-1 . . TRBV5-1 TGCGCCAGCAGCTGGCGGACGGCGAACACTGAAGCTTTCTTT CASSWRTANTEAFF
TRBJ1-5 . many TRBV12-3/TRBV12-4 TGTGCCAGCAGCCTCGGGGGGGCGCAGCCCCAGCATTTT CASSLGGAQPQHF
TRBJ2-4 . many TRBV5-1 TGCGCCAGCAGCGTACTAGGAGGAAACATTCAGTACTTC CASSVLGGNIQYF
TRBJ2-1 TRBD2 . TRBV29-1 TGCAGCGCCCCAGACAGCGGGGGGTCTTACAATGAGCAGTTCTTC CSAPDSGGSYNEQFF
TRBJ1-1 . few TRBV5-4 TGTGCCAGCAGCTTATCGGCCGGTGAAGCTTTCTTT CASSLSAGEAFF
TRBJ1-6 TRBD1 few TRBV20-1 TGCAGTGCTCAGGGGGGAGGCGCCTATAATTCACCCCTCCACTTT CSAQGGGAYNSPLHF
TRBJ1-3 . . TRBV20-1 TGCAGTGCTAGTGTACAGCCTGGAAACACCATATATTTT CSASVQPGNTIYF
TRBJ1-1 TRBD1 . TRBV19 TGTGCCAGTAGCCGACCGCCCGGACAGGGGAACACTGAAGCTTTCTTT CASSRPPGQGNTEAFF
TRBJ2-3 . few TRBV29-1 TGCAGCGTCCCTTCGACAGGCACAGATACGCAGTATTTT CSVPSTGTDTQYF
TRBJ2-3 . . TRBV20-1 TGCAGTGCCACCCCGGCGAGCACAGATACGCAGTATTTT CSATPASTDTQYF
TRBJ1-1 . . TRBV12-3/TRBV12-4 TGTGCCAGCAGTTTAATCAGTGGGGGGGGGACGAGCACTGAAGCTTTCTTT CASSLISGGGTSTEAFF
TRBJ1-1 TRBD1 few TRBV28 TGTGCCAGCGCTACCGAAGGACAGGGGAGGACTGAAGCTTTCTTT CASATEGQGRTEAFF
TRBJ1-1 . . TRBV5-1 TGCGCCAGCAGCTTGCTTGGGCAGACCACTGAAGCTTTCTTT CASSLLGQTTEAFF
TRBJ1-1 TRBD1 . TRBV7-9 TGTGCCAGCAGCAGACCCGGTGACAGGGGGATGAACACTGAAGCTTTCTTT CASSRPGDRGMNTEAFF
TRBJ1-1 . . TRBV5-1 TGCGCCAGCAGCTTGGGAGCCCAGACTGAAGCTTTCTTT CASSLGAQTEAFF
TRBJ2-1 . . TRBV3-1 TGTGCCAGCAGCCAAGACTCCGGACGAGTTCGAGGGATGGATGAGCAGTTCTTC CASSQDSGRVRGMDEQFF
TRBJ2-5 TRBD2 many TRBV7-2 TGTGCCAGCAGCTTGAGTGGAGCGGGGGGCCAAGAGACCCAGTACTTC CASSLSGAGGQETQYF
TRBJ1-1 TRBD1 . TRBV9 TGTGCCAGCAGCGTAGCTATTACAGGGGGAAACACTGAAGCTTTCTTT CASSVAITGGNTEAFF
TRBJ2-2 TRBD1 few TRBV29-1 TGCAGCGTTGCCGGGACAGGGGTCTCCGGGGAGCTGTTTTTT CSVAGTGVSGELFF
TRBJ1-1 TRBD1 few TRBV5-8 TGTGCCAGCACCTGGGGGGGGACAGTTAACACTGAAGCTTTCTTT CASTWGGTVNTEAFF
TRBJ2-3 . . TRBV5-1 TGCGCCAGCAGCCGGAGACAGGCGGAGGGTGATACGCAGTATTTT CASSRRQAEGDTQYF
TRBJ1-5 . . TRBV4-3 TGCGCCAGCAGCCAGGGGATATATCAGCCCCAGCATTTT CASSQGIYQPQHF
TRBJ1-1 TRBD1 few TRBV6-1 TGTGCCAGCAGGAAGGGGGCTGAAACTGAAGCTTTCTTT CASRKGAETEAFF
TRBJ2-1 . . TRBV3-1 TGTGCCAGCAGCCAAGGGGGGCGGGGGCTGTACAATGAGCAGTTCTTC CASSQGGRGLYNEQFF
TRBJ2-5 TRBD1 . TRBV7-9 TGTGCCAGCAGCTTAGCATGGGGACAGGGGGTCCAAGAGACCCAGTACTTC CASSLAWGQGVQETQYF
TRBJ2-5 . few TRBV5-5 TGTGCCAGCAGGATGGGGGGGGCAGGGGAGACCCAGTACTTC CASRMGGAGETQYF
TRBJ2-1 TRBD2 few TRBV5-1 TGCGCCAGCAGCGGAACGACTAGCGGTCACAATGAGCAGTTCTTC CASSGTTSGHNEQFF
TRBJ2-1 . few TRBV6-6 TGTGCCGCAGGCAGGTTTTACAATGAGCAGTTCTTC CAAGRFYNEQFF
TRBJ2-6 . once TRBV2 TGTGCCAGCAGTGGCCATTTCTCTGGGGCCAACGTCCTGACTTTC CASSGHFSGANVLTF
TRBJ1-5 . few TRBV19 TGTGCCAGTAGTGAGCAGGGGCGGCTGCCCCAGCATTTT CASSEQGRLPQHF
TRBJ2-3 TRBD2 few TRBV14 TGTGCCAGCAGCCAAGGACTAGCGGGGTACACAGATACGCAGTATTTT CASSQGLAGYTDTQYF
TRBJ2-5 TRBD1 . TRBV28 TGTGCCAGCAGTTCACACACCAATCGGGACAGTAGATTC CASSSHTNRDSRF
TRBJ2-5 . few TRBV6-1 TGTGCCAGCAGTACACCGGGGCAGGTGGAGACCCAGTACTTC CASSTPGQVETQYF
TRBJ2-1 TRBD2 . TRBV5-1 TGCGCCAGCAGCTTGGAGTTTCTCGGACTAGCGCAAGTTAATGAGCAGTTCTTC CASSLEFLGLAQVNEQFF
TRBJ1-2 . . TRBV6-5 TGTGCCAGCAGTTCGTGGGGGGCGGATGGCTACACCTTC CASSSWGADGYTF
TRBJ2-7 . . TRBV6-2/TRBV6-3 TGTGCCAGCACTCCCTTCTGGGGGCGGGAGCAGTACTTC CASTPFWGREQYF
TRBJ1-1 . . TRBV7-9 TGTGCCAGCAGCCCGCTGAGGGACACTGAAGCTTTCTTT CASSPLRDTEAFF
TRBJ1-4 . . TRBV4-2 TGTGCCAGCAGCCAAGTAAAGACAGCAAATGAAAAACTGTTTTTT CASSQVKTANEKLFF
TRBJ1-2 TRBD1 . TRBV12-3/TRBV12-4 TGTGCCAGCACCGAGGAACAGGGGCGAAGGGGCTACACCTTC CASTEEQGRRGYTF
TRBJ2-5 TRBD1 . TRBV5-1 TGCGCCAGCAGCTTAGGGACAGGGGCCGAAGAGACCCAGTACTTC CASSLGTGAEETQYF
TRBJ1-5 TRBD1 many TRBV12-3/TRBV12-4 TGTGCCAGCAGTTTGAGACAGGGGAGCAATCAGCCCCAGCATTTT CASSLRQGSNQPQHF
TRBJ2-5 . . TRBV10-3 TGTGCCATCAGTGTGGGACTGAAGGGAGAGACCCAGTACTTC CAISVGLKGETQYF
TRBJ2-1 TRBD2 . TRBV5-1 TGCGCCAGCAGCTGGGGTTGGCAGGCCGACACTGGACTAGCGGGGGGTACTGAGTTCTTC CASSWGWQADTGLAGGTEFF
TRBJ2-1 . many TRBV11-2 TGTGCCAGCAGCCCATTACTGGGACGCTCCTACAATGAGCAGTTCTTC CASSPLLGRSYNEQFF
TRBJ2-5 TRBD2 . TRBV19 TGTGCCAGTAGTATACGACTAGCCCGGGAGACCCAGTACTTC CASSIRLARETQYF
TRBJ1-1 . . TRBV4-1 TGCGCCAGCAGCCTCACCCCAGGGATGAACACTGAAGCTTTCTTT CASSLTPGMNTEAFF
TRBJ2-5 . few TRBV7-7 TGTGCCAGCAGCTTAGTTGGTAGCGGTGCGGAGACCCAGTACTTC CASSLVGSGAETQYF
TRBJ1-1 . few TRBV7-3 TGTGCCAGCAGCTTAACGGGGCCAGGGGAAGCTTTCTTT CASSLTGPGEAFF
TRBJ2-7 TRBD1 . TRBV20-1 TGCAGTGCTAGAGATGGGACAGGGAGCGAGCAGTACTTC CSARDGTGSEQYF
TRBJ2-3 TRBD1 . TRBV29-1 TGCAGCGTTGTGCAGGGGGCAGGAGATACGCAGTATTTT CSVVQGAGDTQYF
TRBJ1-1 TRBD1 . TRBV25-1 TGTGCCAGCAGTGAATACCCCCATAACAGGGGGAGGAGTGAAGCTTTCTTT CASSEYPHNRGRSEAFF
TRBJ2-2 . . TRBV15 TGTGCCACCAGCAGGGACTACTCGAACACCGGGGAGCTGTTTTTT CATSRDYSNTGELFF
TRBJ1-1 . many TRBV18 TGTGCCAGCTCACCAGTCCAGGGAAGCACTGAAGCTTTCTTT CASSPVQGSTEAFF
TRBJ2-3 . few TRBV29-1 TGCAGCGTTGAAGAGGGACGGACAGTTAGCACAGATACGCAGTATTTT CSVEEGRTVSTDTQYF